This TCR beta chain was recorded in a study of blood T cell repertoires in COVID-19. About the study: Samples representing acute and convalescent COVID-19 were sourced from the United States, Italy and Spain.

Here immunoSEQ multiplex PCR was the method, and the copy in TCRdb shows in-frame clones only, minus some. The sample includes approximately 210,000 clones, 70% to 90% seen only once; the top ten take 5% to 7.5%. The germline CDR1 and CDR2 sequences are SGHKS and YYEKEE (reference sequence). The V end was cut by 4 bases, the J end by 2 bases, with 16 bases between. There are 16 residues in the CDR3. This chain links TRBV5-5 with TRBJ2-1, with D perhaps matching TRBD2 (7 bases). This clonotype was sampled from a woman aged 40-49 years who had recovered from COVID-19. Sequenced material: peripheral blood. CDR3: CASSPRGASTYNEQFF. For the CDR3, the DNA is TGTGCCAGCAGCCCCCGGGGGGCTAGCACCTACAATGAGCAGTTCTTC.